The present TCR beta chain was sequenced within a study of T cell repertoires in aging, cancer and after chemotherapy. Study-wide context: Healthy donor repertoires were recorded over several months to years and showed clear clonal overlap.

The template was genomic DNA from peripheral blood, not RNA. Trimming removed 3 bases at V and 8 bases at J, with 13 bases between. There are 13 residues in the CDR3. Germline V lookup: CDR1 SGHAT, CDR2 FQDESV (reference sequence). A mixed TRB-A/B primer pool amplified rearranged TRB by multiplex touch-down PCR. TCRdb fed the multiplex PCR reads into MiXCR, producing one record per CDR3 protein. The repertoire holds 9,500 to 15,000 distinct CDR3 sequences, with 30% to 35% as singletons. This receptor was taken from a human donor in good health. The donor label of this sample is uncertain. Sequencing was carried out using blood. This rearrangement joins TRBV11-1 to TRBJ1-1, with a weak D call TRBD1 (5 bases). CDR3 in DNA: TGTGCCAGCAGCTTCCCAGGGTTACGCGAAGCTTTCTTT. Protein sequence: CASSFPGLREAFF.